The source of this T cell receptor (beta chain) is a study of blood T cell repertoires in COVID-19 (dated by TCRdb to the early 2020s). In the study overall: Samples from collaborators originated in the United States, Italy and Spain and spanned both the acute and convalescent phases of COVID-19. The material from the prospective study consisted of cDNA or gDNA derived from T cells, B-cell-depleted T cells, or PBMCs. Deeply sampled blood TCRbeta repertoires from subjects exposed to, actively infected with, or recovered from COVID-19 were included in the dataset. The repertoires were made available in a free public database intended to serve as a resource for research on the immune response to SARS-CoV-2. The samples were drawn from the first 160 participants of the ongoing ImmuneRACE study and from 950 to 1,500 subjects provided by 6 global collaborators. A de-identified subject ID, COVID-19 status, age in years and sex were almost always included in the sample metadata. HLA class I and class II types, where available, came from metadata supplied by the sample provider rather than from assay-based typing. Beyond this particular receptor, the publication reports: The quantity of clinical and demographic metadata differed by source and by participant and was supplied without curation.

Turning to this clone: Its specific antigen is unknown. Within one base of it there is no much larger clone, and no base qualities were kept.

TCRbeta CDR3 regions were amplified from genomic DNA by means of the immunoSEQ Assay, a bias-controlled multiplex PCR. On the study's bioinformatics: The number of nucleated cells in each sample was estimated from the amplification of reference gene primers within the assay. To quantify the absolute abundance of each unique TCRbeta CDR3 rearrangement, sequence reads were collapsed and filtered. Productive Simpson clonality was computed per sample as the square root of Simpson's diversity index over productive rearrangements. As stored in TCRdb, this immuneACCESS dataset retains in-frame rearrangements with V and J assigned. A fraction of the clones does not appear; measured against another copy, unresolved V genes explain less than half of the discrepancy, and the remainder lacks a known reason. V and J calls and clone size follow that table, whereas D and trimming were derived from the DNA. This sample comprises 300,000 to 350,000 clones, around 90% of them detected only once. The ten largest clones capture roughly 1% of the sample.

In Seattle, one collaborating source enrolled patients while the infection was active and tracked those patients longitudinally over the course of disease. The collaborating institutions used their own protocols to collect whole blood in K2EDTA tubes. For TCRbeta analysis, collaborator samples were shipped as frozen whole blood, as isolated PBMCs, or as DNA extracted from either sample type. The sequencing sample was made of peripheral blood. The clonotype originates from a woman between 40 and 50 years old with COVID-19, enrolled during active disease.

The CDR3 loop reads CASSLALHTEAFF. The nucleotide sequence is given as TGTGCCAGCAGCTTAGCACTACACACTGAAGCTTTCTTT. Here the chain combines TRBV11-3 and TRBJ1-1; no D gene is confidently identified. There are 13 amino acids in the CDR3, from cysteine to phenylalanine inclusive. Here the CDR3 DNA is all that survives: 39 bases in frame from base 1. Between the V and J ends, shortened by 1 base and 3 bases respectively, the junction contains 6 bases. Looking up the germline V gene yields CDR1 SGHNT and CDR2 YENEEA.